The clone carrying this TCR beta chain was detected only a few times. The germline CDR1 and CDR2 sequences are LNHDA and SQIVND (reference sequence). The CDR3 has 15 residues. The V gene lost 4 bases and the J gene lost 4 bases, with 13 bases spanning the gap. Sequenced by immunoSEQ multiplex PCR; TCRdb stores in-frame clones only, minus some. The sample carries roughly 300,000 clones, around 87% recorded once. Two consecutive negative NP/OP PCR tests, clearance, or resolved symptoms defined Cohort 3 recovery. These data are taken from a study of blood T cell repertoires in COVID-19. The TCR was taken from a woman in her 30s who had recovered from COVID-19. Sequenced: PBMCs or T cells enriched from blood (not recorded which). The gene calls are TRBV19 and TRBJ1-4, with D possibly TRBD1 on 6 matching bases. CDR3 region: CASSTRTVLNEKLFF. The CDR3, as DNA: TGTGCCAGTAGTACGCGGACAGTTCTTAATGAAAAACTGTTTTTT.